Listed here are 17 T cell receptor beta chains from one sample, sequenced in a study of blood T cell repertoires in COVID-19. Sequencing was performed with immunoSEQ multiplex PCR; in TCRdb, only in-frame clones are kept and a portion is missing. This sample has about 180,000 clones, with 70% to 90% found just once. The specimen was peripheral blood. The receptors were gathered from a man aged 40-49 years with active or convalescent COVID-19.

The chain couples TRBV25-1 to TRBJ2-1; D is unclear. The CDR3 is 11 amino acids. V was pared by 4 bases and J by 7 bases, with 5 bases between. CDR1 is MGHDK and CDR2 is SYGVNS in the germline V gene. CDR3 region: CASSALNEQFF. DNA of the CDR3: TGTGCCAGCAGTGCGTTAAATGAGCAGTTCTTC.

This chain links TRBV7-9 with TRBJ2-7, with 12 nucleotides matching TRBD1. The CDR3 totals 19 residues. Germline CDR1 reads SEHNR; CDR2 reads FQNEAQ (reference sequence). V gave up 4 bases and J gave up 0 bases; unmatched junction bases: 13. The CDR3: CASSSPGTGGYPSSYEQYF. CDR3 bases: TGTGCCAGCAGCTCCCCCGGGACAGGGGGCTACCCTTCCTCCTACGAGCAGTACTTC.

This clone appeared once. The chain recombines TRBV6-2 or TRBV6-3 with TRBJ1-2; D not resolved. V lost 2 bases, J lost 8 bases, and 9 bases lay in between. Germline V lookup: CDR1 MNHEY, CDR2 SVGEGT. CDR3 size: 12 residues. DNA of the CDR3: TGTGCCAGCAGTTACGAGTCGGAGGGCTACACCTTC. Residues: CASSYESEGYTF.

The chain employs TRBV27 and TRBJ1-5, with a weak D call TRBD1 (5 bases). Germline V gives CDR1 MNHEY, CDR2 SMNVEV (reference sequence). Trimming took 2 bases from V and 4 from J, leaving 15 bases between them. This CDR3 has 16 amino acids. CDR3 sequence reads: CASSLGGSRSNQPQHF. CDR3 nucleotides: TGTGCCAGCAGTTTAGGGGGGAGCCGATCAAATCAGCCCCAGCATTTT.

This clone was observed a handful of times. Here the CDR3 reads CASSRTSGGLNTGELFF. The CDR3 DNA reads as TGTGCCAGCAGCCGGACTAGCGGGGGGTTGAACACCGGGGAGCTGTTTTTT. The gene calls are TRBV7-9 and TRBJ2-2, with 14 bases that match TRBD2. CDR1 and CDR2 (germline): SEHNR, FQNEAQ (reference sequence). The V segment lost 5 bases and the J segment 1 base; nucleotides outside the gene matches: 3. The CDR3 is 17 amino acids.

This rearrangement joins TRBV18 to TRBJ2-2; D gene ambiguous. This CDR3 contains 14 residues. V gave up 4 bases and J gave up 5 bases, with 11 bases separating them. Germline loops: CDR1 KGHSH, CDR2 LQKENI. The CDR3 sequence is CASSLLTETGELFF. DNA of the CDR3: TGTGCCAGCTCACTACTCACAGAGACCGGGGAGCTGTTTTTT.

The V gene is TRBV7-2, the J gene TRBJ2-2, with D possibly TRBD2 on 5 matching bases. The V gene's germline CDR1 is SGHTA and CDR2 FQGNSA. This CDR3 has 14 residues. V was cut by 5 bases and J by 3 bases, with 10 bases left in between. As DNA, the CDR3 is TGTGCCAGCAGCGTTACTAGTTACACCGGGGAGCTGTTTTTT. This gives the protein CASSVTSYTGELFF.

This clone came up once. This chain joins TRBV6-5 and TRBJ2-7; D not certain. Trimming shortened V by 0 bases and J by 3 bases, and 9 bases separated the two germline ends. The CDR3 loop spans 14 amino acids. Germline V gene lookup returns CDR1 MNHEY and CDR2 SVGAGI. DNA for the CDR3: TGTGCCAGCAGTTACTCGCCACAGATCTACGAGCAGTACTTC. This translates into CASSYSPQIYEQYF.

The rearrangement joins TRBV29-1 to TRBJ2-3; 7 bases are a match to TRBD1. CDR3 length equals 13 residues. V lost 3 bases to trimming and J lost 4 bases; unmatched junction nucleotides: 4. The germline V gene has CDR1 SQVTM and CDR2 ANQGSEA. CDR3 in DNA: TGCAGCGTTGAGTGGCAGGGGGCAGATACGCAGTATTTT. As protein: CSVEWQGADTQYF.

The chain recombines TRBV6-2 or TRBV6-3 with TRBJ1-1, with a possible D match to TRBD1 (6 bases). Germline V gives CDR1 MNHEY, CDR2 SVGEGT. The CDR3 runs 13 residues. Trimming left V 4 bases short and J 1 base short, with 7 bases between. As DNA, the CDR3 is TGTGCCAGCAGTTTACAGGGGAACACTGAAGCTTTCTTT. Its translation is CASSLQGNTEAFF.

This chain joins TRBV6-5 and TRBJ1-2; 8 bases are shared with TRBD1. CDR1 is MNHEY, CDR2 SVGAGI, per germline. The CDR3 is 14 residues long. With 6 bases clipped from V and 2 bases from J, the junction kept 5 bases outside the gene matches. CDR3 protein: CASSRDRKNYGYTF. CDR3 DNA sequence: TGTGCCAGCAGCAGGGACAGGAAGAACTATGGCTACACCTTC.

The genes are TRBV28 and TRBJ2-2; the match to TRBD1 covers 10 bases. This CDR3 has 14 amino acids. CDR1 and CDR2 from the germline V gene are MDHEN and SYDVKM. The J segment lost 5 bases and the V segment lost 3 bases, leaving 0 bases of the junction unmatched. The CDR3 here is CASSLGQGTGELFF. In DNA, the CDR3 is TGTGCCAGCAGTTTGGGACAGGGGACCGGGGAGCTGTTTTTT. Full variable domain (outside the CDR3, taken from reference TRBV28 and TRBJ2-2): DVKVTQSSRYLVKRTGEKVFLECVQDMDHENMFWYRQDPGLGLRLIYFSYDVKMKEKGDIPEGYSVSREKKERFSLILESASTNQTSMYLCASSLGQGTGELFFGEGSRLTVL.

This clone occurred once. The chain links TRBV10-3 to TRBJ2-7; 8 nucleotides agree with TRBD1. The CDR3 has 12 amino acids. Germline V CDR1 and CDR2: ENHRY, SYGVKD. Unmatched junction bases numbered 4, after V lost 7 bases and J lost 5 bases. CDR3 DNA: TGTGCCATCAACTCGGGACAGGACGAGCAGTACTTC. This translates into CAINSGQDEQYF.

The V call is TRBV6-1, the J call TRBJ1-1, with 7 bases that match TRBD1. The trim removed 1 base at V and 3 bases at J, leaving 8 bases unmatched. This CDR3 is built from 16 residues. Germline CDR1 is MNHNS and CDR2 is SASEGT. This chain's CDR3 is CASSEDSSGGDTEAFF. CDR3 in DNA: TGTGCCAGCAGTGAAGATAGTTCAGGGGGAGACACTGAAGCTTTCTTT.

V gene TRBV30 combines with J gene TRBJ1-2; D is possibly TRBD1 (6 bases). The germline V gene encodes CDR1 GTSNPN and CDR2 SVGIG (reference sequence). V shed 2 bases and J shed 4 bases, with 11 bases lying between them. The CDR3 loop spans 13 amino acids. The CDR3 region has the DNA TGTGCCTGGAGTCCACAGGGAACCTATGGCTACACCTTC. Protein: CAWSPQGTYGYTF.

This chain links TRBV6-5 with TRBJ1-2, with D possibly TRBD1 on 6 matching bases. From germline, CDR1 is MNHEY and CDR2 SVGAGI. The germline V and J ends were trimmed by 6 bases and 4 bases, with 12 bases remaining between them. This CDR3 is built from 13 residues. The CDR3 DNA follows: TGTGCCAGCAGCCGACAGGCGTTCTATGGCTACACCTTC. Translating gives CASSRQAFYGYTF.

DNA of the CDR3: TGTGCCAGCAGCTTTGAAGACAGGTTAAACACCTTC. The encoded protein is CASSFEDRLNTF. The chain employs TRBV7-9 and TRBJ1-2, with D perhaps TRBD1 (6 bases). Trimming took off 3 bases at V and 12 bases at J, with 14 bases between the two ends. CDR3 length equals 12 residues. CDR1 and CDR2 from the germline V gene are SEHNR and FQNEAQ (reference sequence).